This T cell receptor beta chain is from a study of cytomegalovirus exposure and HLA in healthy donors. On the study more broadly: An early release of data contained 80 million to 85 million unique TCRs, which came from HLA-typed donors. Study-level results: Excluded: some indistinguishable V segments such as TRBV6-2 and TRBV6-3.

Healthy bone marrow donors made up the donor group. It was with 60 Vbeta and 13 Jbeta primers that the PCR ran. Only in-frame clones appear in the TCRdb table, and some are missing; sequencing was by immunoSEQ multiplex PCR. The table lists 95,000 to 150,000 clones, 17% of them singletons. The CDR3 is 13 residues long. V lost 0 bases, J lost 5 bases, and 8 bases lay in between. Germline lookup yields CDR1 SGHDT and CDR2 YYEEEE. With respect to this clone: Antigen specificity is unknown.

Specimen: PBMCs. This clonotype originated in a female donor in good health and CMV-seropositive. V and J are TRBV5-6 and TRBJ1-2; possibly TRBD1 for D (6 bases). Written as DNA, the CDR3 is TGTGCCAGCAGCTTGGCAACAGGGTATGGCTACACCTTC. This encodes CASSLATGYGYTF.